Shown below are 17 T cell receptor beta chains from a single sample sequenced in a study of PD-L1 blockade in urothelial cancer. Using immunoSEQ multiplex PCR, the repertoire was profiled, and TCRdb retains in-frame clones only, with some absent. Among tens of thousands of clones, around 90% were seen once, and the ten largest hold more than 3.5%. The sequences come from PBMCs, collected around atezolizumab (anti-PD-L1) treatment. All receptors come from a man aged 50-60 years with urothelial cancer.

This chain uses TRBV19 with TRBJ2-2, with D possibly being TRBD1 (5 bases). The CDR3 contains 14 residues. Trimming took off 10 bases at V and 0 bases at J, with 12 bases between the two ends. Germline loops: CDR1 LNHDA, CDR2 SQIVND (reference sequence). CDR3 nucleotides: TGTGCCACTCCGACAGAGGCGAACACCGGGGAGCTGTTTTTT. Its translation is CATPTEANTGELFF.

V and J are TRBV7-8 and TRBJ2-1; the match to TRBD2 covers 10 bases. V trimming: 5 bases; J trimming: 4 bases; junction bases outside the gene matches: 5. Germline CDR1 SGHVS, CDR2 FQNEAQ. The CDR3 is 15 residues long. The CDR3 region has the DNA TGTGCCAGCAGCAGGACTAGCGGAGATTACAATGAGCAGTTCTTC. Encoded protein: CASSRTSGDYNEQFF.

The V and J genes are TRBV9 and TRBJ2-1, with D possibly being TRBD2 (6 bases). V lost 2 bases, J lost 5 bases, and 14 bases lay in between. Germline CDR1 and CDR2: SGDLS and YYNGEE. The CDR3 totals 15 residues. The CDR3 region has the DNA TGTGCCAGCAGCGTTAGCGGACTATACCACAATGAGCAGTTCTTC. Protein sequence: CASSVSGLYHNEQFF.

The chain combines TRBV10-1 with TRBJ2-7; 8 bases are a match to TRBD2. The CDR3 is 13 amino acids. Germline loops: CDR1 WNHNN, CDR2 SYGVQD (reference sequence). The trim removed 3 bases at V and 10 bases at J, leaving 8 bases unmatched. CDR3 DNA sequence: TGCGCCAGCAGTGATTTCGGACTAGCAAGACAGTACTTC. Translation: CASSDFGLARQYF.

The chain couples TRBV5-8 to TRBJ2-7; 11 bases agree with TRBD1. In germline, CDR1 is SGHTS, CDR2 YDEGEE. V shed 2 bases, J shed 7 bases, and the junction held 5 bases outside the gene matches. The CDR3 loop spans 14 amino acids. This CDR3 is CASSFGQGADEQYF. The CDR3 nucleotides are TGTGCCAGCAGCTTTGGACAGGGGGCGGATGAGCAGTACTTC.

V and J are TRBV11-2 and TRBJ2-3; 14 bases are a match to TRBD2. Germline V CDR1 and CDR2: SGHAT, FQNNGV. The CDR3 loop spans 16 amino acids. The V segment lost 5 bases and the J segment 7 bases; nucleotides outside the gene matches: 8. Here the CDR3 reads CASSTTSGGALYTQYF. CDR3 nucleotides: TGTGCCAGCAGCACGACTAGCGGGGGGGCCTTGTATACGCAGTATTTT. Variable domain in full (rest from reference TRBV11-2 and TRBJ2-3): EAGVAQSPRYKIIEKRQSVAFWCNPISGHATLYWYQQILGQGPKLLIQFQNNGVVDDSQLPKDRFSAERLKGVDSTLKIQPAKLEDSAVYLCASSTTSGGALYTQYFGPGTRLTVL.

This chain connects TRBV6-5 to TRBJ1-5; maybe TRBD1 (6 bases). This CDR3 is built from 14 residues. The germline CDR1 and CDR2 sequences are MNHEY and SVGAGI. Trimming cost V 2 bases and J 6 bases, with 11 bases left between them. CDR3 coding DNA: TGTGCCAGCAGTTACACGCAGGGGATTCAGCCCCAGCATTTT. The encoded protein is CASSYTQGIQPQHF.

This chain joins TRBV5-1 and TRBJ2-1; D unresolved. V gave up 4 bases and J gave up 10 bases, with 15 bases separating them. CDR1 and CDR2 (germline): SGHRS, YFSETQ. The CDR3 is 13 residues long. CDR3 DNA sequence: TGCGCCAGCAGCCTCGAGGCCCGTCAAGAGCAGTTCTTC. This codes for CASSLEARQEQFF. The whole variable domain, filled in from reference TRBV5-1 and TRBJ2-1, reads KAGVTQTPRYLIKTRGQQVTLSCSPISGHRSVSWYQQTPGQGLQFLFEYFSETQRNKGNFPGRFSGRQFSNSRSEMNVSTLELGDSALYLCASSLEARQEQFFGPGTRLTVL.

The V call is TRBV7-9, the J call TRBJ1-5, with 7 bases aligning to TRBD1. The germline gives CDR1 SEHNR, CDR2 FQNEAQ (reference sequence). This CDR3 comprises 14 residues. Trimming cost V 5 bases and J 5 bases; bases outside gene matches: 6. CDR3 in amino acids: CASSRSTGDQPQHF. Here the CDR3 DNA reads TGTGCCAGCAGCCGTTCAACAGGGGATCAGCCCCAGCATTTT.

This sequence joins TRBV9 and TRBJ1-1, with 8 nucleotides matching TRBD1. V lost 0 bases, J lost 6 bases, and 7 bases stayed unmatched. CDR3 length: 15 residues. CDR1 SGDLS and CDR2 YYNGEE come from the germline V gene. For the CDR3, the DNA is TGTGCCAGCAGCGTAGTTGGCAGGGGGCAATCTGAAGCTTTCTTT. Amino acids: CASSVVGRGQSEAFF.

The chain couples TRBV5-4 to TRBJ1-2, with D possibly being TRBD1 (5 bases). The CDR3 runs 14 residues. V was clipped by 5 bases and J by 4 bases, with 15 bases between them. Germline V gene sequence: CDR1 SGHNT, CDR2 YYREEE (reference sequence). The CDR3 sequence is CASSRETASYGYTF. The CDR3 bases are TGTGCCAGCAGTCGAGAGACAGCGTCCTATGGCTACACCTTC.

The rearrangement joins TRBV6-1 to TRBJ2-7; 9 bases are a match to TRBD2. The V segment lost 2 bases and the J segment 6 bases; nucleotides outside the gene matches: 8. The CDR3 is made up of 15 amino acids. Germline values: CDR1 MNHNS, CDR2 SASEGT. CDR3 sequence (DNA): TGTGCCAGCAGTGAACTTAGCGGGGGACCCTCCGAGCAGTACTTC. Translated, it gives CASSELSGGPSEQYF.

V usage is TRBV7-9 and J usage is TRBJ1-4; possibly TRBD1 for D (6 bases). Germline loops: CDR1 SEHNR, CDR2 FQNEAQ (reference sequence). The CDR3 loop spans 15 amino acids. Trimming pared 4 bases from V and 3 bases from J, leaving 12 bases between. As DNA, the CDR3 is TGTGCCAGCAGCTCGCAAGAGGGGGCTAATGAAAAACTGTTTTTT. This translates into CASSSQEGANEKLFF. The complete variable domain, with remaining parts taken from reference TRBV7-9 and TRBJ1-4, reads DTGVSQNPRHKITKRGQNVTFRCDPISEHNRLYWYRQTLGQGPEFLTYFQNEAQLEKSRLLSDRFSAERPKGSFSTLEIQRTEQGDSAMYLCASSSQEGANEKLFFGSGTQLSVL.

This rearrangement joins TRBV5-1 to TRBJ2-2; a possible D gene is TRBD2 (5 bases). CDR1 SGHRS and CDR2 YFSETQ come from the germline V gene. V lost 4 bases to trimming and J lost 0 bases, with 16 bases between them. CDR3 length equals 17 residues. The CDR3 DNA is TGCGCCAGCAGCAAGGAGGTGCGGAACTCGAACACCGGGGAGCTGTTTTTT. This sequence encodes CASSKEVRNSNTGELFF.

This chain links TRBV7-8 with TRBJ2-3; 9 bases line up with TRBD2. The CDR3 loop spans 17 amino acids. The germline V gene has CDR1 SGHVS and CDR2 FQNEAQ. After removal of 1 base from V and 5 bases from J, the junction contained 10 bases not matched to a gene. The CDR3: CASSLVGAGTSRDTQYF. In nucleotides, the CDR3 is TGTGCCAGCAGCTTAGTTGGGGCCGGGACTAGCCGAGATACGCAGTATTTT.

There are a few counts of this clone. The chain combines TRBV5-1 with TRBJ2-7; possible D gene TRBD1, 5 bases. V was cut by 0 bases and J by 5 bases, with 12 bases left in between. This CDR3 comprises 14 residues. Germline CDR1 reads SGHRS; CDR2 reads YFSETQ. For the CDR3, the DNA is TGCGCCAGCAGCTTGGAAACAGGTGCTAACGAGCAGTACTTC. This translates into CASSLETGANEQYF.

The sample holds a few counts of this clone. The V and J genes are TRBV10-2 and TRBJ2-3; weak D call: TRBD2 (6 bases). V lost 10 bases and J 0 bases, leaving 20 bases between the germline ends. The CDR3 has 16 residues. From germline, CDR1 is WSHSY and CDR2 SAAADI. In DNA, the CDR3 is TGCGCCACCTTAAGGGGAGGTACGCATAGCACAGATACGCAGTATTTT. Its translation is CATLRGGTHSTDTQYF.